The T cell receptor beta chain under discussion was sequenced for a study of CD8 T cells in Susac syndrome. Germline V gives CDR1 SGHVS, CDR2 FQNEAQ. J lost 4 bases, V lost 1 base, and 7 bases had no gene match. CDR3 size: 16 residues. As regards this clonotype: The antigen is undetermined.

Sequencing of TCR beta was performed on blood CD8+ and CD4+ T cells. While CD8+ and CD4+ T cells were isolated negatively, TEMRA cells were enriched by FACS. Notes on the study in general: The TCR sequencing and HLA analysis in the study involved a relatively small number of individuals, as the study acknowledged.

Random hexamers served to reverse transcribe roughly 0.45 to 1 ug RNA. A multiplex approach, immunoSEQ multiplex PCR, amplified TCR beta CDR3 across 54 Vbeta and 13 Jbeta. TCRdb used MiXCR to reprocess the immunoSEQ multiplex PCR reads, holding one entry per CDR3 protein. The data show about 69,000 distinct CDR3 sequences, with 85% to 95% seen just once and about 0.26% held by the top ten. Sequencing was carried out using CD8+ T cells from PBMCs. The TCR originated in a human donor in good health. This rearrangement joins TRBV7-8 to TRBJ1-2; 9 nucleotides align to TRBD1. In DNA form, the CDR3 reads TGTGCCAGCAGCTTAGATGCGACAGGGGGGTCCTATGGCTACACCTTC. Its translation is CASSLDATGGSYGYTF.